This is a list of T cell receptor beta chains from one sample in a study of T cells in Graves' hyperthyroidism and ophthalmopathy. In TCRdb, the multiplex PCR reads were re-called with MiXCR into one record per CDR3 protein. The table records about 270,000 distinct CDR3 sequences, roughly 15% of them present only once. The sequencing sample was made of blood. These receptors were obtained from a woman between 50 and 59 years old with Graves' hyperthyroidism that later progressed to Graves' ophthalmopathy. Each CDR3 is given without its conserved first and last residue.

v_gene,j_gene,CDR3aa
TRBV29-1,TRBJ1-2,SVATGTYSYT
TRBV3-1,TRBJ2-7,ASSLATREQY
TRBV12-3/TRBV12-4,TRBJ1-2,ASSAGGSIPYGYT
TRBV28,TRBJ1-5,ASRNRDYSNQPQH
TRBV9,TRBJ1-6,ASSAGARQGSFSPLH
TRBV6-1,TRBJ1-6,ASSEARAVSPLH
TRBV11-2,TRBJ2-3,ASSPGLAGGLTDTQY
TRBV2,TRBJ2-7,ASRQWQASSYEQY
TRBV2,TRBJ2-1,ASSILADNEQF
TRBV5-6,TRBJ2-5,ASSPSTETRQETQY
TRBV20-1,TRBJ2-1,SAPPPGDSYNEQF
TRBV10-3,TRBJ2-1,AIIGLAGPTRLYNEQF
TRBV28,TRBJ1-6,ASNSGNSPLH
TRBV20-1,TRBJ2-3,SAGGGMGPGGDTQY
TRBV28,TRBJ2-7,ASSTFRGTLLYEQY
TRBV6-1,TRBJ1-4,ASSEKGAHYGNEKLF
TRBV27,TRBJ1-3,ASSATVSGNTIY
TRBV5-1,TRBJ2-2,ASSPSSGGNTGELF
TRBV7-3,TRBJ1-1,ASSLGPGGGSEAF
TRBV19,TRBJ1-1,ASSIVGASGTEAF
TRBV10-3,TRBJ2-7,AISSSTSGSHEQY
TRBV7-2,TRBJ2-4,ASSLVLGRGNIQY
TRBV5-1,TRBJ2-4,ASRRGAQGADIQY
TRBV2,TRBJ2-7,ASSGPGQGLGEQY
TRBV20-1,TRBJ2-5,SAGRLRTGRIDETQY
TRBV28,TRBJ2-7,ASSPRGGRYEQY
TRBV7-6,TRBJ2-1,ASSPQSLQGRNEQF
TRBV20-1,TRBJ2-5,SADRVDGEETQY
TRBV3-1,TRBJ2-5,ASSLAPPSEGETQY
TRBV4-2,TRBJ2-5,ASSPGTGGRETQY
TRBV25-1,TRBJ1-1,ASSPGGLVQAF
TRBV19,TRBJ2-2,ASSILGLAGAGELF
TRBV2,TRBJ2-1,ASSEVRDSYTYNEQF
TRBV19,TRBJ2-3,ASRGRTSDTDTQY
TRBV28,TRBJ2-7,ASKGLLYEQY
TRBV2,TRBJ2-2,ASRADRPTGELF
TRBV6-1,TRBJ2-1,ASSTLAAAYYNEQF
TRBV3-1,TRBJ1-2,ASSQDGGRGYT
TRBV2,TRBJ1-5,ASSRQGAAGQPQH
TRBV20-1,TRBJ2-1,SARAGRAHNEQF
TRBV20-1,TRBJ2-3,SADLETGTDTQY
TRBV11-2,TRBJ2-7,ASSIRVSYEQY
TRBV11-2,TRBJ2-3,ASSFGRDYLRDTQY
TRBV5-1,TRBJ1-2,ASSPRTGDGYT
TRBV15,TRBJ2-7,ATSSRPYEQY
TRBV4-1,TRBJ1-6,ASSPSGLSPLH
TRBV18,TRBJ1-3,ASSPGQHSGNTIY
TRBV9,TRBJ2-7,ASSVEGWGRQY
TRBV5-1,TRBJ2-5,ASTLGPGNEGGTQY
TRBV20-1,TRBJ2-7,SAPPARGGSYEQY